The 17 T cell receptor beta chains reported below all come from one sample, sequenced in a study of T-cell reconstitution after alpha-beta-depleted transplantation in children. Using unique molecular identifiers, the investigators prepared the TCRbeta library. TCRdb analysed the PCR reads with MiXCR anew, one entry per CDR3 protein. The sample consists of approximately 400,000 distinct CDR3 sequences, roughly 11% of them appearing once. Sequencing used PBMCs from the stem cell graft donor, obtained from the stem cell graft. The receptors were sampled from a human donor who donated a stem cell graft to a child with acute myeloid leukemia.

This clonotype occurred a few times. The gene calls are TRBV18 and TRBJ2-1; 7 bases line up with TRBD2. CDR1 KGHSH and CDR2 LQKENI come from the germline V gene. J was trimmed by 11 bases and V by 6 bases; bases with no gene match: 16. The CDR3 has 15 amino acids. CDR3 region: CASSVGPGGPKKQFF. In nucleotides, the CDR3 is TGTGCCAGCTCGGTCGGACCGGGAGGCCCTAAGAAGCAGTTCTTC.

V is TRBV20-1 and J is TRBJ2-5; 9 nucleotides align to TRBD2. The V and J ends lost 5 bases and 5 bases, in that order; junction bases with no gene match: 15. Germline CDR1 DFQATT, CDR2 SNEGSKA (reference sequence). The CDR3 is 16 residues long. This chain's CDR3 is CSADRSGREWTETQYF. The DNA of the CDR3 is TGCAGTGCTGACCGTAGCGGGAGAGAATGGACGGAGACCCAGTACTTC.

This clonotype was counted only a few times. The rearrangement uses TRBV7-8 and TRBJ2-3, with D maybe TRBD2 (5 bases). There are 15 residues in the CDR3. The germline CDR1 and CDR2 sequences are SGHVS and FQNEAQ. V lost 3 bases, J lost 4 bases, and 14 bases lay in between. This CDR3 is CASSLKRAGSDTQYF. The CDR3 region has the DNA TGTGCCAGCAGCTTGAAGAGGGCCGGATCAGATACGCAGTATTTT.

This clonotype was counted only a few times. V and J are TRBV7-2 and TRBJ2-2; D gene unclear. Germline V gene sequence: CDR1 SGHTA, CDR2 FQGNSA. V shed 6 bases and J shed 6 bases, with 14 bases lying between them. The CDR3 runs 14 residues. The CDR3 spells CASRGAMGPGELFF. DNA of the CDR3: TGTGCCAGCAGAGGAGCCATGGGTCCCGGGGAGCTGTTTTTT.

There are a few counts of this clonotype. The chain carries TRBV25-1 and TRBJ1-4; D is undetermined. This CDR3 has 15 residues. CDR1 and CDR2 (germline): MGHDK, SYGVNS. Trimming pared 8 bases from V and 0 bases from J, leaving 13 bases between. The CDR3 region has the DNA TGTGCCAGCTCTGAACTGGGGACAACTAATGAAAAACTGTTTTTT. Amino acid sequence: CASSELGTTNEKLFF.

Many counts were recorded for this clonotype. The chain carries TRBV25-1 and TRBJ2-6, with a tentative D call TRBD1 (6 bases). The V and J ends lost 8 bases and 0 bases respectively, with 8 bases between them. CDR3 length: 14 residues. CDR1 MGHDK and CDR2 SYGVNS come from the germline V gene. CDR3 sequence (DNA): TGTGCCAGCCGACAGGACTCTGGGGCCAACGTCCTGACTTTC. Protein: CASRQDSGANVLTF.

The J gene is TRBJ2-7, the V gene TRBV4-3, with 7 positions matching TRBD1. This CDR3 region has 16 residues. V lost 3 bases to trimming and J lost 2 bases; unmatched junction nucleotides: 10. CDR1 and CDR2 (germline): LGHNA, YSLEER. The chain's CDR3 is CASSHPRPGQTYEQYF. In DNA, the CDR3 is TGCGCCAGCAGCCACCCAAGGCCGGGACAGACCTACGAGCAGTACTTC.

Many counts were recorded for this clonotype. This sequence joins TRBV9 and TRBJ2-3; D gene unclear. V dropped 3 bases and J dropped 0 bases, with 5 bases sitting between them. The CDR3 sequence is 13 residues long. Germline assignment: CDR1 SGDLS and CDR2 YYNGEE. This CDR3 is CASSAGSTDTQYF. The CDR3 bases are TGTGCCAGCAGCGCTGGGAGCACAGATACGCAGTATTTT.

This chain links TRBV5-1 with TRBJ2-1; D may be TRBD2 (5 bases). Germline V gives CDR1 SGHRS, CDR2 YFSETQ. The V end was cut by 6 bases, the J end by 7 bases, with 23 bases between. CDR3 length equals 16 residues. CDR3 in amino acids: CASNEGLGDWRNEQFF. The CDR3 nucleotides are TGCGCCAGCAACGAGGGATTAGGCGACTGGCGAAATGAGCAGTTCTTC.

The chain uses TRBV29-1 and TRBJ2-5, with TRBD1 matching over 8 bases. Germline lookup yields CDR1 SQVTM and CDR2 ANQGSEA. The CDR3 has 12 amino acids. Trimming at V came to 7 bases and at J to 3 bases, leaving 4 bases not matched to a gene. The CDR3: CSGTGGEETQYF. CDR3 bases: TGCAGCGGAACAGGGGGAGAAGAGACCCAGTACTTC.

V usage is TRBV29-1 and J usage is TRBJ1-3; D is possibly TRBD1 (5 bases). Germline CDR1 reads SQVTM; CDR2 reads ANQGSEA. V lost 7 bases and J 2 bases, leaving 12 bases between the germline ends. This CDR3 is built from 13 residues. This CDR3 reads CSGLGVAGNTIYF. Written as DNA, the CDR3 is TGCAGCGGTTTGGGGGTTGCTGGAAACACCATATATTTT.

In this sample, this clonotype turned up many times. The chain carries TRBV29-1 and TRBJ2-7; D is uncertain. CDR3 length: 12 residues. Germline-derived CDR1 and CDR2 are SQVTM and ANQGSEA. Trimming cost V 4 bases and J 2 bases, with 9 bases left between them. CDR3 in DNA: TGCAGCGTTGCGTGGATCACCTACGAGCAGTACTTC. Translation: CSVAWITYEQYF.

For this clonotype: The CDR3 does not close with the conserved phenylalanine or tryptophan, likely indicating a read error. This chain connects TRBV2 to TRBJ2-7; 12 nucleotides align to TRBD2. The germline CDR1 and CDR2 sequences are SNHLY and FYNNEI. Trimming removed 4 bases from V and 1 base from J; junction bases left unmatched: 5. This CDR3 is built from 16 residues. DNA for the CDR3: TGTGCCAGCAGTGCGTCAGGACTAGCGGGGTCCTACGAGCAGTACTAC. Its translation is CASSASGLAGSYEQYY.

This clonotype was counted a few times. The rearrangement joins TRBV3-1 to TRBJ2-5; D unclear. This CDR3 has 18 amino acids. Trimming removed 4 bases at V and 6 bases at J, with 27 bases between. CDR1 and CDR2 (germline): LGHDT, YNNKEL (reference sequence). For the CDR3, the DNA is TGTGCCAGCAGCCGAAGAAAGATCGACTCCCAAGGGTTAAAGACCCAGTACTTC. Translated: CASSRRKIDSQGLKTQYF.

This clonotype occurred a few times. V usage is TRBV5-1 and J usage is TRBJ2-6, with D perhaps TRBD1 or TRBD2 (7 bases each). Germline assignment: CDR1 SGHRS and CDR2 YFSETQ. Trimming took off 0 bases at V and 1 base at J, with 14 bases between the two ends. The CDR3 contains 18 residues. Here the CDR3 reads CASSLVSGGLSGANVLTF. The CDR3 nucleotides are TGCGCCAGCAGCTTGGTATCAGGGGGACTATCTGGGGCCAACGTCCTGACTTTC.

Many counts were recorded for this clonotype. V gene TRBV12-3 or TRBV12-4 combines with J gene TRBJ2-1; TRBD1 matches at 8 bases. V gave up 3 bases and J gave up 6 bases; unmatched junction bases: 7. This CDR3 comprises 15 residues. In DNA, the CDR3 is TGTGCCAGCAGTTTGAGACAGGGGCCGAGCAATGAGCAGTTCTTC. Translated, it gives CASSLRQGPSNEQFF.

In its sample, this clonotype was seen a few times. The chain has TRBV5-1 and TRBJ1-1; a weak D match, TRBD1 (6 bases). The CDR3 is made up of 13 amino acids. The germline gives CDR1 SGHRS, CDR2 YFSETQ. V was trimmed by 4 bases and J by 1 base, leaving 8 bases between them. The CDR3 DNA sequence: TGCGCCAGCAGCCAGACAGGGAACACTGAAGCTTTCTTT. The encoded protein is CASSQTGNTEAFF.